Below are 31 T cell receptor beta chains sequenced from a single sample in a study of blood T cell repertoires in COVID-19 (dated by TCRdb to about 2020). Library preparation used the immunoSEQ multiplex PCR assay. TCRdb provides this immuneACCESS table in a form limited to in-frame rearrangements. Some clones are lacking; in checked studies, under half of them reflect an unresolved V gene, and why the rest are absent is not known. The table for this sample lists around 200,000 clones; 85% of them were counted only once. Roughly a sixth of the sample is taken by the ten largest. Sequencing used PBMCs or T cells enriched from blood (not recorded which). These receptors came from a man between 40 and 49 years old who had recovered from COVID-19.

This chain joins TRBV6-6 and TRBJ1-1, with TRBD1 matching over 7 bases. Germline values: CDR1 MNHNY, CDR2 SVGAGI (reference sequence). This CDR3 comprises 12 residues. V dropped 4 bases and J dropped 8; count of bases not matched to a gene: 4. The CDR3 DNA is TGTGCCAGCAGTTTTCGGACAGGCGAAGCTTTCTTT. It yields the protein CASSFRTGEAFF.

The sample holds one count of this clone. V gene TRBV5-1 combines with J gene TRBJ1-1, with TRBD1 identical over 11 bases. This CDR3 is 14 amino acids long. The trim removed 4 bases at V and 9 bases at J, leaving 8 bases unmatched. CDR1 and CDR2 from the germline V gene are SGHRS and YFSETQ. CDR3 sequence (DNA): TGCGCCAGCAGCCCCGGGACAGGGGGGGAGAAAGCTTTCTTT. Its translation is CASSPGTGGEKAFF.

V is TRBV11-2 and J is TRBJ1-3; maybe TRBD1 (6 bases). The length of the CDR3 is 17 residues. Germline CDR1 is SGHAT and CDR2 is FQNNGV. V lost 8 bases, J lost 0 bases, and 20 bases lay in between. In DNA form, the CDR3 reads TGTGCCAGCCGGCCGTCGGACGGGACACGCTCTGGAAACACCATATATTTT. This translates into CASRPSDGTRSGNTIYF.

This chain connects TRBV28 to TRBJ1-2; TRBD1 matches at 8 bases. The CDR3 covers 16 residues. The germline V gene has CDR1 MDHEN and CDR2 SYDVKM. J lost 5 bases, V lost 7 bases, and 15 bases had no gene match. For the CDR3, the DNA is TGTGCCAGCAAATCTAGAGGACAGGGCGCCTTTTATGGCTACACCTTC. This sequence encodes CASKSRGQGAFYGYTF.

A few counts support this clone. The rearrangement joins TRBV7-9 to TRBJ2-5; TRBD2 is a possible D gene (5 bases). The CDR3 is made up of 13 amino acids. Per the germline V gene, CDR1 is SEHNR and CDR2 is FQNEAQ (reference sequence). Trimming shortened V by 2 bases and J by 2 bases, and 6 bases separated the two germline ends. This chain's CDR3 is CASSLSGQETQYF. Written as DNA, the CDR3 is TGTGCCAGCAGCTTAAGCGGACAAGAGACCCAGTACTTC.

The chain recombines TRBV28 with TRBJ2-1; 7 bases map to TRBD1. Trimming took 5 bases from V and 7 from J; bases not matched to a gene: 8. CDR1 and CDR2 from the germline V gene are MDHEN and SYDVKM. This CDR3 spans 14 amino acids. CDR3 sequence reads: CASSTPRGLNEQFF. CDR3 coding DNA: TGTGCCAGCAGTACACCCAGGGGGTTAAATGAGCAGTTCTTC. Together with reference TRBV28 and TRBJ2-1, the CDR3 gives the full variable domain: DVKVTQSSRYLVKRTGEKVFLECVQDMDHENMFWYRQDPGLGLRLIYFSYDVKMKEKGDIPEGYSVSREKKERFSLILESASTNQTSMYLCASSTPRGLNEQFFGPGTRLTVL.

The genes are TRBV4-1 and TRBJ2-2; D ambiguous. Germline V gives CDR1 MGHRA, CDR2 YSYEKL. Trimming took 8 bases from V and 2 from J, leaving 9 bases between them. The CDR3 covers 13 residues. In nucleotides, the CDR3 is TGCGCCAGCTCACTCGTAAACACCGGGGAGCTGTTTTTT. The encoded protein is CASSLVNTGELFF.

The rearrangement joins TRBV6-1 to TRBJ2-1; 10 nucleotides line up with TRBD1. The V gene's germline CDR1 is MNHNS and CDR2 SASEGT. The V and J ends lost 6 bases and 9 bases, in that order; junction bases with no gene match: 14. The CDR3 sequence is 16 residues long. The CDR3 coding sequence is TGTGCCAGCAGGGAACGGGACAGGGGCGGTAGGGGTGAGCAGTTCTTC. Encoded protein: CASRERDRGGRGEQFF.

The V and J genes are TRBV5-1 and TRBJ2-1; D is possibly TRBD2 (5 bases). The CDR3 sequence is 16 residues long. Germline V CDR1 and CDR2: SGHRS, YFSETQ. V lost 0 bases and J 4 bases, leaving 14 bases between the germline ends. CDR3 residues: CASSLASGRYYNEQFF. CDR3 nucleotide sequence: TGCGCCAGCAGCTTGGCCAGCGGCCGATATTACAATGAGCAGTTCTTC.

This clone was recorded once. The chain recombines TRBV5-6 with TRBJ1-5; D unclear. This CDR3 contains 13 residues. V gave up 0 bases and J gave up 6 bases, with 7 bases separating them. Per germline, CDR1 SGHDT and CDR2 YYEEEE. The CDR3 sequence is CASSLASGQPQHF. As DNA, the CDR3 is TGTGCCAGCAGCTTGGCGTCAGGTCAGCCCCAGCATTTT.

The chain recombines TRBV5-1 with TRBJ1-5; weak D call: TRBD1 (6 bases). The CDR3 extends over 12 amino acids. V was cut by 8 bases and J by 8 bases, with 14 bases left in between. The germline V gene has CDR1 SGHRS and CDR2 YFSETQ. CDR3 sequence: CARTTGSKPQHF. CDR3 DNA: TGCGCCAGGACCACAGGGTCAAAGCCCCAGCATTTT.

This chain uses TRBV29-1 with TRBJ2-7; 7 bases fit TRBD1. Germline V gene data show CDR1 as SQVTM and CDR2 as ANQGSEA. This CDR3 has 13 residues. J lost 3 bases, V lost 6 bases, and 8 bases had no gene match. CDR3 loop: CSVGGYTFYEQYF. The CDR3, as DNA: TGCAGCGTAGGGGGCTACACCTTCTACGAGCAGTACTTC.

The chain joins TRBV5-3 to TRBJ1-1, with 7 bases aligning to TRBD1. TRBV5-3 is marked as an open reading frame, function uncertain. This CDR3 region has 17 residues. The V and J ends lost 4 bases and 2 bases, in that order; junction bases with no gene match: 14. As DNA, the CDR3 is TGTGCCAGAAGCCCAACCGGGACAGCCCGGGAAAACACTGAAGCTTTCTTT. Its translation is CARSPTGTARENTEAFF.

The V gene is TRBV4-2, the J gene TRBJ2-1; D not resolved. The CDR3 contains 16 residues. V shed 0 bases and J shed 0 bases, with 9 bases lying between them. The germline CDR1 and CDR2 sequences are LGHNA and YNFKEQ. Here the CDR3 reads CASSQDQDNSYNEQFF. In DNA form, the CDR3 reads TGTGCCAGCAGCCAAGACCAAGACAACTCCTACAATGAGCAGTTCTTC.

The chain recombines TRBV5-1 with TRBJ1-1, with 7 bases identical to TRBD1. Germline values: CDR1 SGHRS, CDR2 YFSETQ. V lost 3 bases to trimming and J lost 1 base; unmatched junction nucleotides: 9. The CDR3 totals 16 residues. The CDR3 sequence is CASSSGDRGPNTEAFF. The CDR3 region has the DNA TGCGCCAGCAGCTCTGGAGATAGGGGGCCGAACACTGAAGCTTTCTTT.

J is TRBJ1-1 and V is TRBV7-9; TRBD1 agrees at 7 bases. With V trimmed by 5 bases and J by 4 bases, 4 bases remained unmatched. This CDR3 region has 13 residues. Germline V gene sequence: CDR1 SEHNR, CDR2 FQNEAQ (reference sequence). The DNA of the CDR3 is TGTGCCAGCAGCCAAAACAGGGGCACTGAAGCTTTCTTT. Amino acid sequence: CASSQNRGTEAFF. The complete variable domain, with remaining parts taken from reference TRBV7-9 and TRBJ1-1, reads DTGVSQNPRHKITKRGQNVTFRCDPISEHNRLYWYRQTLGQGPEFLTYFQNEAQLEKSRLLSDRFSAERPKGSFSTLEIQRTEQGDSAMYLCASSQNRGTEAFFGQGTRLTVV.

The rearrangement uses TRBV13 and TRBJ1-6; 11 nucleotides match TRBD1. Trimming took 5 bases from V and 6 from J; bases not matched to a gene: 3. The CDR3 sequence is 15 residues long. The germline gives CDR1 PRHDT, CDR2 FYEKMQ (reference sequence). For the CDR3, the DNA is TGTGCCAGCAGCCAGGGGACAGGGGGTAATTCACCCCTCCACTTT. Translation: CASSQGTGGNSPLHF. Full variable domain (outside the CDR3, taken from reference TRBV13 and TRBJ1-6): AAGVIQSPRHLIKEKRETATLKCYPIPRHDTVYWYQQGPGQDPQFLISFYEKMQSDKGSIPDRFSAQQFSDYHSELNMSSLELGDSALYFCASSQGTGGNSPLHFGNGTRLTVT.

In its sample, this clone was seen once. The V call is TRBV29-1, the J call TRBJ1-1, with 12 bases fitting TRBD1. CDR1 and CDR2 from the germline V gene are SQVTM and ANQGSEA. The CDR3 covers 12 residues. The CDR3 loop reads CSGTGGRTEAFF. CDR3 in DNA: TGCAGTGGGACAGGGGGCCGCACTGAAGCTTTCTTT.

The chain joins TRBV12-5 to TRBJ1-1; D gene uncertain. V was cut by 0 bases and J by 1 base, with 9 bases left in between. The CDR3 covers 15 residues. In germline, CDR1 is LGHNT, CDR2 FRNRAP. The CDR3 bases are TGTGCTAGTGGTTTGGTCCTACAGTCGAACACTGAAGCTTTCTTT. Protein product: CASGLVLQSNTEAFF.

The rearrangement links TRBV6-5 to TRBJ1-1, with 12 bases lining up with TRBD1. CDR3 length: 12 residues. Germline trimming cut 2 bases from V and 13 bases from J; bases unmatched to any gene: 2. Germline CDR1 and CDR2: MNHEY and SVGAGI. DNA for the CDR3: TGTGCCAGCAGTTACGGGACAGGGGGCGGTTTCTTT. Translation: CASSYGTGGGFF.

V usage is TRBV19 and J usage is TRBJ2-3, with TRBD2 identical over 11 bases. J lost 6 bases, V lost 6 bases, and 8 bases had no gene match. CDR3 length equals 15 residues. The V gene's germline CDR1 is LNHDA and CDR2 SQIVND (reference sequence). The CDR3 bases are TGTGCCAGTAGGACTAGCGGGATCGTTAGGGATACGCAGTATTTT. It yields the protein CASRTSGIVRDTQYF.

The rearrangement uses TRBV6-4 and TRBJ2-7; 9 bases line up with TRBD1. CDR3 length: 16 amino acids. V lost 2 bases and J lost 5; bases outside the gene matches: 10. Germline V lookup: CDR1 MRHNA, CDR2 SNTAGT. This CDR3 is CASSDLPGQGCNEQYF. In DNA form, the CDR3 reads TGTGCCAGCAGTGACCTTCCTGGACAGGGGTGCAACGAGCAGTACTTC.

In this sample, this clone turned up once. CDR3 DNA: TGTGCCAGCAGCCCTAGCGGGATAGAGACCCAGTACTTC. It yields the protein CASSPSGIETQYF. J is TRBJ2-5 and V is TRBV7-3; 9 bases fit TRBD2. In germline, CDR1 is SGHTA, CDR2 FQGTGA. This CDR3 has 13 amino acids. V lost 5 bases, J lost 4 bases, and 2 bases stayed unmatched.

The V call is TRBV5-1, the J call TRBJ2-5, with a possible D match to TRBD1 (5 bases). The germline gives CDR1 SGHRS, CDR2 YFSETQ. The CDR3 contains 16 residues. V was trimmed by 0 bases and J by 4 bases, leaving 16 bases between them. CDR3 nucleotides: TGCGCCAGCAGCTTGGCCTCTGGCCAGGGAAGAGAGACCCAGTACTTC. It is translated as CASSLASGQGRETQYF.

V and J are TRBV5-4 and TRBJ1-1; D possibly corresponds to TRBD1 (5 bases). CDR3 size: 12 residues. Germline V lookup: CDR1 SGHNT, CDR2 YYREEE (reference sequence). Trimming removed 2 bases from V and 3 bases from J, with 5 bases in between. The CDR3 nucleotides read TGTGCCAGCAGCTTAGGGGACACTGAAGCTTTCTTT. Its translation: CASSLGDTEAFF.

DNA of the CDR3: TGTGCCAGCAGTTTTGGCTCCGAGCAGTACTTC. Protein product: CASSFGSEQYF. The chain couples TRBV6-5 to TRBJ2-7, with D uncertain. Germline values: CDR1 MNHEY, CDR2 SVGAGI. The CDR3 consists of 11 residues. Trimming removed 4 bases at V and 6 bases at J, with 7 bases between.

J is TRBJ1-1 and V is TRBV20-1; D remains ambiguous. The V and J ends lost 2 bases and 6 bases respectively, with 7 bases between them. The CDR3 sequence is 11 residues long. Germline V gives CDR1 DFQATT, CDR2 SNEGSKA (reference sequence). The CDR3 protein is CSARLWPEAFF. The CDR3 coding sequence is TGCAGTGCTAGACTGTGGCCTGAAGCTTTCTTT.

The V and J genes are TRBV9 and TRBJ2-5; D might be TRBD1 (5 bases). Germline CDR1 is SGDLS and CDR2 is YYNGEE. CDR3 size: 13 residues. The germline V and J ends were trimmed by 0 bases and 3 bases, with 6 bases remaining between them. The CDR3 loop reads CASSVAREETQYF. CDR3 nucleotides: TGTGCCAGCAGCGTAGCCAGGGAAGAGACCCAGTACTTC. The full variable domain, with the rest looked up from reference TRBV9 and TRBJ2-5, is DSGVTQTPKHLITATGQRVTLRCSPRSGDLSVYWYQQSLDQGLQFLIQYYNGEERAKGNILERFSAQQFPDLHSELNLSSLELGDSALYFCASSVAREETQYFGPGTRLLVL.

This rearrangement joins TRBV6-2 or TRBV6-3 to TRBJ2-7, with TRBD2 identical over 9 bases. The CDR3 extends over 17 amino acids. Germline V gene data show CDR1 as MNHEY and CDR2 as SVGEGT. Unmatched junction bases numbered 13, after V lost 2 bases and J lost 5 bases. The CDR3: CASSYRPAREGKNEQYF. DNA of the CDR3: TGTGCCAGCAGTTACCGGCCGGCGCGGGAGGGCAAGAACGAGCAGTACTTC.

The genes are TRBV5-4 and TRBJ2-7, with TRBD1 matching over 9 bases. The CDR3 consists of 16 residues. The trim removed 2 bases at V and 8 bases at J, leaving 14 bases unmatched. Looked up from germline, CDR1 is SGHNT and CDR2 is YYREEE (reference sequence). The CDR3 is CASSFGQGTLISKQYF. The CDR3, as DNA: TGTGCCAGCAGCTTCGGACAGGGGACCCTCATCTCGAAGCAGTACTTC.

This clone was observed a single time. The chain joins TRBV21-1 to TRBJ2-5; whether TRBD1, the table's D call, matches the DNA was not checked. TRBV21-1 is a pseudogene. The CDR3 sequence is 13 residues long. This chain's CDR3 is CASSKAQGETQYF. The CDR3 nucleotides read TGTGCCAGCAGCAAAGCGCAGGGAGAGACCCAGTACTTC.